The present TCR beta chain was sequenced within a study of T-cell memory formation after mild COVID-19. Background on the study: In these data, TCR clusters were largely donor specific. Broader study findings: Day 15 to 85 contractors were CD4/CD8 balanced; later expanders leaned CD4+. The authors left the SARS-CoV-2 specificity of second-wave clones peaking on day 37 unconfirmed.

TCRalpha and TCRbeta libraries used 5'RACE with constant-segment primers and UMIs. TCRdb used MiXCR to reprocess the 5' RACE reads, holding one entry per CDR3 protein. The table shows hundreds of thousands of distinct CDR3 sequences, with approximately 15% occurring only once. Germline values: CDR1 SGHNT, CDR2 YYREEE (reference sequence). This CDR3 is built from 15 residues. V lost 2 bases and J lost 9, with 18 bases in between. Comment on this clonotype: The antigen remains undetermined.

Material: PBMCs or a T cell subset sorted from them (not recorded which). V and J are TRBV5-4 and TRBJ2-1, with D possibly being TRBD2 (5 bases). The sequence was obtained from an adult woman who had mild COVID-19 (a few samples of this study predate the infection). Cell type and time point are not known. Written as DNA, the CDR3 is TGTGCCAGCAGCTTATCGCTAGCCGAAGTAAGTGAGCAGTTCTTC. It codes for CASSLSLAEVSEQFF.